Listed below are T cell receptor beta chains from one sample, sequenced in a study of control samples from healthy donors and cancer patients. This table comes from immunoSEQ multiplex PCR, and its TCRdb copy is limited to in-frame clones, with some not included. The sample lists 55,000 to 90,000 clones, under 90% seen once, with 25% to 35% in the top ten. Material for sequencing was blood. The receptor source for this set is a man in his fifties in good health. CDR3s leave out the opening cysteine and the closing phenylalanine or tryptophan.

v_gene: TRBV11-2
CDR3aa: ASSPGLMNTEAF

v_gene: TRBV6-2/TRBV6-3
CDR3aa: ASSYRDTDTQY

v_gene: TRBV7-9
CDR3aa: ASSLDGSGGHNEQF

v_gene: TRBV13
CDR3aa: ASSLPGVNNSPLH

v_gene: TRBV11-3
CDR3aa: ASQGRAYEQY

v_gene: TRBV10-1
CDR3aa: ASSLAGNTGELF

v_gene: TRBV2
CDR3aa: ASSRTGFHTGELF

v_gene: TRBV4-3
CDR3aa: ASSQDSGSEYVDEQF

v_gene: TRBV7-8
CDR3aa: ASSFRGDRGTYEQY

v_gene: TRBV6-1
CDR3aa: ASSEARQPQY

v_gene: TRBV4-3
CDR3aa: ASSPAGGADTQY

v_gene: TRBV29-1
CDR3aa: SGGLAGGSYNEQF

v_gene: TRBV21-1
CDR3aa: ASSRRKGGPYGYT

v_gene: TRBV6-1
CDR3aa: ASSEHGQMNTEAF

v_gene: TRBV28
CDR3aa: ATLTAGGKLF

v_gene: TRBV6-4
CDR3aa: ASSDSSRGNSPLH

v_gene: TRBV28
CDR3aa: ASTLTGDNEQF

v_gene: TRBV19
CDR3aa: ASNQGRAEKLF

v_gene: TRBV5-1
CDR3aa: ASNRDRSHEQY

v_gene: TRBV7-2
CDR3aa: ASSSRTSGRRTDTQY

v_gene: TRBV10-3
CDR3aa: AISGRDPAPYGYT

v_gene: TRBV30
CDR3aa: AWGTGKSEAF

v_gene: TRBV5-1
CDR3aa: ASSLQGNDFREQY

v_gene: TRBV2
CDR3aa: ASRGREGRVQTQY

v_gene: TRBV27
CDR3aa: ASSFALAGGGELF

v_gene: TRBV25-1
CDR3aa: ASSAQQGVPYNEQF

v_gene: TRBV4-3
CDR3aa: ASSQEGGLLANVLT

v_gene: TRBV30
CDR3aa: AWTPVQNSPLH

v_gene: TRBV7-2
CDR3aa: ASSLAGTSNYGYT

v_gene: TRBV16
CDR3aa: ASSQLGEAF

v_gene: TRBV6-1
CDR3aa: ASSEAIGSEAF

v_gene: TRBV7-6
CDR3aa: ASSPIPGDTQY